The following is a TCR beta chain sequence with its context. What it binds is unknown. This specimen belongs to a study of blood T cells in healthy people across ages. The study's findings and limits: Any conclusive comparison of naive versus antigen-experienced cells was prevented by using unsorted PBMCs.

Primers used in a second PCR of roughly 6 to 11 cycles were a sample-barcoded 5' primer and a J-beta primer mix. In TCRdb, the 5' RACE reads were re-called with MiXCR into one record per CDR3 protein. The table lists 1.2 million to 1.5 million distinct CDR3 sequences, 59% of them singletons. With 2 bases removed from V and 0 bases from J, the gap between germline ends came to 23 bases. CDR3 length: 20 amino acids. Germline lookup yields CDR1 MGHDK and CDR2 SYGVNS. This chain joins TRBV25-1 and TRBJ2-1; D ambiguous. This clonotype was sampled from a man aged 18 to 35 in good health. The sequenced sample consisted of blood. The chain's CDR3 is CASSEMKSVTLSSSYNEQFF. DNA of the CDR3: TGTGCCAGCAGTGAAATGAAGAGCGTAACTTTATCAAGCTCCTACAATGAGCAGTTCTTC. The variable domain in full, with the rest retrieved from reference TRBV25-1 and TRBJ2-1, is EADIYQTPRYLVIGTGKKITLECSQTMGHDKMYWYQQDPGMELHLIHYSYGVNSTEKGDLSSESTVSRIRTEHFPLTLESARPSHTSQYLCASSEMKSVTLSSSYNEQFFGPGTRLTVL.